The rows below give T cell receptor beta chains drawn from one sample of a study of blood T cell repertoires in COVID-19. Here immunoSEQ multiplex PCR was the method, and the copy in TCRdb shows in-frame clones only, minus some. The sample records 250,000 to 300,000 clones, roughly 88% being singletons. Sample: PBMCs or T cells enriched from blood (not recorded which). The receptors derive from a woman aged 45-60 years who had recovered from COVID-19. The CDR3 runs from the conserved cysteine through the conserved F or W. D genes are given only for firm matches. The size of a clone is reported for some rows only, either as once, few or many, or as a class for expanded clones.

V	D	J	size	CDR3	DNA
TRBV4-2	.	TRBJ2-1	.	CASSRLGDEQFF	TGTGCCAGCAGCCGCCTAGGGGATGAGCAGTTCTTC
TRBV7-2	TRBD2	TRBJ2-5	.	CASSWREAETQYF	TGTGCCAGCAGCTGGCGGGAGGCAGAGACCCAGTACTTC
TRBV6-2/TRBV6-3	TRBD1	TRBJ2-2	.	CASSYEGAGTGELFF	TGTGCCAGCAGTTATGAGGGGGCAGGCACCGGGGAGCTGTTTTTT
TRBV2	.	TRBJ1-2	.	CASRPGQNYGYTF	TGTGCCAGCAGACCCGGACAGAACTATGGCTACACCTTC
TRBV6-5	.	TRBJ2-1	.	CAELPGLVSNEQFF	TGTGCCGAACTACCGGGTCTAGTGTCAAATGAGCAGTTCTTC
TRBV21-1	.	TRBJ2-7	.	CASSKGGSPRYEQYF	TGTGCCAGCAGCAAAGGCGGGAGTCCTCGTTACGAGCAGTACTTC
TRBV18	.	TRBJ2-7	.	CASSPPGVLAYEQYF	TGTGCCAGCTCACCACCCGGGGTGTTGGCCTACGAGCAGTACTTC
TRBV10-3	TRBD1	TRBJ2-3	.	CATEGQTTDTQYF	TGTGCCACTGAGGGACAGACCACAGATACGCAGTATTTT
TRBV11-2	TRBD1	TRBJ1-2	.	CASSPGQHYGYTF	TGTGCCAGCAGCCCGGGACAGCACTATGGCTACACCTTC
TRBV6-5	TRBD1	TRBJ1-2	.	CASSLDRGDSYTF	TGTGCCAGCAGTCTCGACAGGGGAGATAGCTACACCTTC
TRBV7-2	.	TRBJ2-3	.	CASSLTERARDTQYF	TGTGCCAGCAGCCTAACGGAGCGGGCCAGGGATACGCAGTATTTT
TRBV5-1	.	TRBJ2-6	few	CASSVLSLTSGANVLTF	TGCGCCAGCAGCGTATTATCGTTGACTTCTGGGGCCAACGTCCTGACTTTC
TRBV6-5	TRBD1	TRBJ2-5	.	CASSQTGGRTQYF	TGTGCCAGCAGTCAAACAGGGGGCAGGACCCAGTACTTC
TRBV4-1	TRBD2	TRBJ2-3	.	CASSQDKSGRDRDTQYF	TGCGCCAGCAGCCAAGATAAAAGCGGGAGGGATAGAGATACGCAGTATTTT
TRBV12-3/TRBV12-4	.	TRBJ1-2	.	CASRRETAGYTF	TGTGCCAGCAGGAGGGAGACGGCGGGCTACACCTTC
TRBV18	TRBD1	TRBJ1-1	.	CASSLGQGASSAEAFF	TGTGCCAGCTCATTGGGACAGGGGGCGTCATCCGCTGAAGCTTTCTTT
TRBV11-2	.	TRBJ2-7	.	CASSFLQGSGEQYF	TGTGCCAGCAGCTTTCTCCAGGGGAGTGGCGAGCAGTACTTC
TRBV6-2/TRBV6-3	TRBD2	TRBJ2-3	.	CASSYSWEGSYTDTQYF	TGTGCCAGCAGTTACTCGTGGGAGGGGTCTTACACAGATACGCAGTATTTT
TRBV3-1/TRBV3-2	.	TRBJ2-2	.	CASSQDLAGDTGELFF	TGTGCCAGCAGCCAAGATTTGGCAGGGGACACCGGGGAGCTGTTTTTT
TRBV18	.	TRBJ2-3	.	CASSPSREDTQYF	TGTGCCAGCTCACCCTCGCGTGAAGATACGCAGTATTTT
TRBV6-5	TRBD1	TRBJ1-1	.	CASSLPGTGGLNAFF	TGTGCCAGCAGTTTACCCGGGACAGGGGGCCTTAATGCTTTCTTT
TRBV28	.	TRBJ1-1	.	CASTEPMNTEAFF	TGTGCCAGCACAGAACCCATGAACACTGAAGCTTTCTTT
TRBV6-4	.	TRBJ1-4	.	CASQCIREGEGEKLFF	TGTGCCAGCCAGTGTATCCGGGAGGGGGAAGGAGAAAAACTGTTTTTT
TRBV5-1	TRBD1	TRBJ1-1	.	CASSLGGQGTEAFF	TGCGCCAGCAGCTTGGGGGGACAGGGCACTGAAGCTTTCTTT
TRBV11-2	.	TRBJ2-2	few	CASGKGAGELFF	TGTGCCAGCGGAAAGGGGGCCGGGGAGCTGTTTTTT
TRBV7-2	.	TRBJ2-2	.	CASSLWGTQGGELFF	TGTGCCAGCAGCTTATGGGGGACTCAGGGCGGGGAGCTGTTTTTT
TRBV12-5	TRBD2	TRBJ2-1	.	CASGLGSGRQNEQFF	TGTGCTAGTGGTTTAGGTAGCGGGAGGCAAAATGAGCAGTTCTTC
TRBV20-1	TRBD2	TRBJ2-7	few	CSASLASGFSSYEQYF	TGCAGTGCTAGTCTGGCTAGCGGGTTTAGCTCCTACGAGCAGTACTTC
TRBV5-1	TRBD1	TRBJ1-4	.	CASSLGGRQGKQEKLFF	TGCGCCAGCAGCTTGGGGGGACGACAGGGCAAACAGGAAAAACTGTTTTTT
TRBV5-4	.	TRBJ2-7	.	CASRQEATTQYF	TGTGCCAGCAGACAGGAAGCTACGACGCAGTACTTC
TRBV5-1	.	TRBJ2-3	.	CASSLAGTGTDTQYF	TGCGCCAGCAGCTTAGCTGGGACTGGCACAGATACGCAGTATTTT
TRBV28	.	TRBJ2-7	many	CASSSSFTSKGALLEQYF	TGTGCCAGCAGTTCTTCCTTTACTAGCAAAGGTGCCCTCCTGGAGCAGTACTTC
TRBV5-6	.	TRBJ1-1	.	CASSLRPRTGTMPHTEAFF	TGTGCCAGCAGCTTACGTCCTCGTACAGGGACGATGCCTCACACTGAAGCTTTCTTT
TRBV7-2	.	TRBJ1-4	.	CASSPQLWVTNEKLFF	TGTGCCAGCAGTCCGCAACTATGGGTAACTAATGAAAAACTGTTTTTT
TRBV11-2	TRBD1	TRBJ1-3	.	CASSLPTGADSGNTIYF	TGTGCCAGCAGCTTACCGACAGGGGCAGACTCTGGAAACACCATATATTTT
TRBV19	TRBD2	TRBJ2-7	.	CASSSGTSGRAIEQYF	TGTGCCAGTAGTTCCGGGACTAGCGGGAGGGCAATCGAGCAGTACTTC
TRBV29-1	.	TRBJ2-5	once	CSVGPGQRQETQYF	TGCAGCGTCGGCCCGGGACAAAGACAAGAGACCCAGTACTTC
TRBV9	TRBD2	TRBJ2-5	.	CASSVEPQNSGIVETQYF	TGTGCCAGCAGCGTAGAGCCCCAAAATAGCGGGATTGTCGAGACCCAGTACTTC
TRBV5-8	.	TRBJ2-7	.	CASSFRGMEQYF	TGTGCCAGCAGCTTTCGGGGGATGGAGCAGTACTTC
TRBV10-3	TRBD2	TRBJ2-1	.	CAISVLAGGQGEQFF	TGTGCCATCAGTGTACTAGCGGGAGGACAAGGTGAGCAGTTCTTC
TRBV29-1	.	TRBJ1-4	.	CSAETATNEKLFF	TGCAGCGCTGAGACAGCAACTAATGAAAAACTGTTTTTT
TRBV5-1	TRBD1	TRBJ1-1	.	CASAETGATEAFF	TGCGCCAGCGCGGAGACAGGGGCCACTGAAGCTTTCTTT
TRBV5-1	.	TRBJ2-7	.	CASSFDGTLLYEQYF	TGCGCCAGCAGCTTCGACGGGACTCTCCTCTACGAGCAGTACTTC
TRBV3-1/TRBV3-2	.	TRBJ2-5	.	CASSQDPGMAKTQYF	TGTGCCAGCAGCCAAGATCCGGGAATGGCCAAGACCCAGTACTTC
TRBV3-1/TRBV3-2	.	TRBJ1-5	.	CASSQSGGGRGQPQHF	TGTGCCAGCAGCCAATCCGGCGGGGGGCGCGGGCAGCCCCAGCATTTT
TRBV5-8	.	TRBJ1-5	.	CASSRPGVYSNQPQHF	TGTGCCAGCAGCCGGCCGGGAGTTTATAGCAATCAGCCCCAGCATTTT